The 18 T cell receptor beta chains below all came from one sample that was sequenced in a study of PD-L1 blockade in urothelial cancer. Time point reported: pretreatment peripheral blood. The repertoire was sequenced with immunoSEQ multiplex PCR; TCRdb's copy has only in-frame clones and lacks some. The sample has under 95,000 clones, over 80% seen once. The sample was PBMCs, taken around atezolizumab (anti-PD-L1) treatment. The receptors shown here come from a man in his sixties with urothelial cancer.

The rearrangement uses TRBV7-6 and TRBJ2-1, with D maybe TRBD2 (5 bases). Trimming removed 8 bases from V and 5 bases from J, with 16 bases in between. The CDR3 loop spans 14 amino acids. The germline gives CDR1 SGHVS, CDR2 FNYEAQ. CDR3 residues: CASASEGRNNEQFF. Written as DNA, the CDR3 is TGTGCCAGCGCTTCCGAGGGCCGCAACAATGAGCAGTTCTTC.

The chain links TRBV5-1 to TRBJ1-2, with TRBD1 identical over 9 bases. Germline CDR1 is SGHRS and CDR2 is YFSETQ. With V trimmed by 3 bases and J by 4 bases, 13 bases remained unmatched. CDR3 size: 17 residues. The CDR3 bases are TGCGCCAGCAGCTCGGACACAGGGGGCCAAAGAAGCTATGGCTACACCTTC. Translation gives CASSSDTGGQRSYGYTF.

The V call is TRBV30, the J call TRBJ1-6; perhaps TRBD1 as D (5 bases). The CDR3 contains 16 residues. Looked up from germline, CDR1 is GTSNPN and CDR2 is SVGIG (reference sequence). Trimming removed 0 bases from V and 5 bases from J, with 14 bases in between. The CDR3 DNA follows: TGTGCCTGGAGTGTACGGGCAGGGAGGAATAATTCACCCCTCCACTTT. Translated: CAWSVRAGRNNSPLHF.

This clone appeared a single time. The chain has TRBV5-5 and TRBJ2-7; 10 bases fit TRBD1. Germline CDR1 reads SGHKS; CDR2 reads YYEKEE (reference sequence). This CDR3 has 17 amino acids. The V and J ends lost 1 base and 0 bases, in that order; junction bases with no gene match: 7. The CDR3 spells CASSLSLRTGGSYEQYF. The CDR3 DNA reads as TGTGCCAGCAGCTTGAGCCTCCGGACAGGGGGCTCCTACGAGCAGTACTTC.

The CDR3 loop is CASSLGLRPTEAFF. CDR3 coding DNA: TGCGCCAGCAGCCTCGGACTAAGACCCACTGAAGCTTTCTTT. This rearrangement joins TRBV4-3 to TRBJ1-1; D is unresolved. This CDR3 region has 14 residues. The germline V gene encodes CDR1 LGHNA and CDR2 YSLEER. Trimming removed 4 bases from V and 4 bases from J, with 13 bases in between.

The chain couples TRBV18 to TRBJ1-1, with TRBD1 as a possible D gene (5 bases). The CDR3 loop spans 13 amino acids. Trimming removed 0 bases from V and 4 bases from J, with 6 bases in between. Germline CDR1 reads KGHSH; CDR2 reads LQKENI. The CDR3 coding sequence is TGTGCCAGCTCACCACCCGGGGGCACTGAAGCTTTCTTT. It codes for CASSPPGGTEAFF.

The rearrangement joins TRBV2 to TRBJ2-1, with TRBD1 identical over 9 bases. V trimming: 6 bases; J trimming: 8 bases; junction bases outside the gene matches: 5. The CDR3 sequence is 13 residues long. Germline V gene sequence: CDR1 SNHLY, CDR2 FYNNEI. The DNA for the CDR3 is TGTGCCAGCAGGGGGACAGGGACGCATGAGCAGTTCTTC. As protein: CASRGTGTHEQFF.

The chain links TRBV10-1 to TRBJ2-1, with a tentative D call TRBD1 (5 bases). Germline CDR1 WNHNN, CDR2 SYGVQD (reference sequence). The V end was cut by 1 base, the J end by 4 bases, with 8 bases between. The length of the CDR3 is 14 residues. The CDR3 reads CASSEFTGYNEQFF. For the CDR3, the DNA is TGCGCCAGCAGTGAGTTCACAGGATACAATGAGCAGTTCTTC.

The chain joins TRBV19 to TRBJ2-1, with 7 bases fitting TRBD2. Trimming at V came to 4 bases and at J to 5 bases, leaving 8 bases not matched to a gene. CDR1 is LNHDA and CDR2 is SQIVND in the germline V gene (reference sequence). There are 15 residues in the CDR3. The CDR3 nucleotides are TGTGCCAGTAGTACACTCGGACTAGGAAACAATGAGCAGTTCTTC. Translating gives CASSTLGLGNNEQFF.

V gene TRBV29-1 combines with J gene TRBJ1-2; D is undetermined. This CDR3 contains 14 residues. Per germline, CDR1 SQVTM and CDR2 ANQGSEA. Trimming left V 3 bases short and J 2 bases short, with 13 bases between. The CDR3 DNA reads as TGCAGCGTTGAGAGAGACACCTCAAACTATGGCTACACCTTC. It is translated as CSVERDTSNYGYTF.

The chain combines TRBV7-2 with TRBJ2-2, with D possibly being TRBD2 (6 bases). V gave up 7 bases and J gave up 4 bases, with 22 bases separating them. Germline CDR1 is SGHTA and CDR2 is FQGNSA. The CDR3 spans 17 residues. The CDR3 sequence: CASTQSRGSSGTGELFF. CDR3 sequence (DNA): TGTGCCAGCACACAAAGCCGGGGGTCTTCGGGCACCGGGGAGCTGTTTTTT.

The V gene is TRBV5-6, the J gene TRBJ1-4, with TRBD1 identical over 7 bases. V dropped 1 base and J dropped 0; count of bases not matched to a gene: 0. Per the germline V gene, CDR1 is SGHDT and CDR2 is YYEEEE. The CDR3 is 15 amino acids. CDR3 DNA: TGTGCCAGCAGCTTGACAGGGGCAACTAATGAAAAACTGTTTTTT. Protein: CASSLTGATNEKLFF. Full variable domain (missing parts from reference TRBV5-6 and TRBJ1-4): DAGVTQSPTHLIKTRGQQVTLRCSPKSGHDTVSWYQQALGQGPQFIFQYYEEEERQRGNFPDRFSGHQFPNYSSELNVNALLLGDSALYLCASSLTGATNEKLFFGSGTQLSVL.

This chain links TRBV5-8 with TRBJ2-2, with 12 bases lining up with TRBD2. The CDR3 runs 17 residues. With 4 bases clipped from V and 6 bases from J, the junction kept 10 bases outside the gene matches. Per the germline V gene, CDR1 is SGHTS and CDR2 is YDEGEE. CDR3 DNA: TGTGCCAGCAGCCAGGGGGGGACTAGCGGGCACTCCGGGGAGCTGTTTTTT. Amino acids: CASSQGGTSGHSGELFF.

Only one count was recorded for this clone. The genes are TRBV10-3 and TRBJ2-1; TRBD2 is a possible D gene (6 bases). Trimming shortened V by 10 bases and J by 8 bases, and 18 bases separated the two germline ends. Per germline, CDR1 ENHRY and CDR2 SYGVKD. This CDR3 has 13 residues. CDR3 coding DNA: TGTGCCACCTCCGGGACTTCAACCGATGAGCAGTTCTTC. Translated, it gives CATSGTSTDEQFF.

The rearrangement joins TRBV5-1 to TRBJ1-3; D not resolved. Trimming cost V 0 bases and J 0 bases, with 13 bases left between them. CDR1 is SGHRS, CDR2 YFSETQ, per germline. CDR3 length: 17 amino acids. CDR3: CASSLDGPGFSGNTIYF. The DNA for the CDR3 is TGCGCCAGCAGCTTGGATGGGCCGGGATTCTCTGGAAACACCATATATTTT.

This sequence joins TRBV7-6 and TRBJ2-3; 7 positions agree with TRBD2. V dropped 4 bases and J dropped 1; count of bases not matched to a gene: 8. CDR1 is SGHVS and CDR2 is FNYEAQ in the germline V gene. This CDR3 has 16 amino acids. The CDR3 spells CASSSRASGRTDTQYF. CDR3 nucleotides: TGTGCCAGCAGCTCACGAGCTAGCGGCCGCACAGATACGCAGTATTTT.

The chain is built from TRBV27 and TRBJ2-5; 8 bases align to TRBD2. Looked up from germline, CDR1 is MNHEY and CDR2 is SMNVEV (reference sequence). The CDR3 extends over 16 amino acids. With 5 bases clipped from V and 1 base from J, the junction kept 9 bases outside the gene matches. DNA of the CDR3: TGTGCCAGCAGTGCACATAGCGGGACGCCCCAAGAGACCCAGTACTTC. Translation gives CASSAHSGTPQETQYF.

The V and J genes are TRBV6-1 and TRBJ2-3, with TRBD2 matching 7 bases. J was trimmed by 1 base and V by 10 bases; bases with no gene match: 5. Germline assignment: CDR1 MNHNS and CDR2 SASEGT. This CDR3 is 13 amino acids long. CDR3 in DNA: TGTGCCACACACGGACTAGGCACAGATACGCAGTATTTT. This codes for CATHGLGTDTQYF.